This entry lists 16 T cell receptor beta chains sequenced from one sample in a study of CD4 T cells in relation to SARS-CoV-2 and coronaviruses. Measured with immunoSEQ multiplex PCR; TCRdb has only the in-frame clones, and not every one. The sample gives more than 55,000 clones, 75% to 90% of which show up once; around 1.3% is in the top ten. Unexposed donor CD4+ T cells date from 2011-2018, before the COVID-19 pandemic. The sequenced sample consisted of memory CD4+ T cells from PBMCs. The receptors shown here come from a human donor in good health.

V is TRBV20-1 and J is TRBJ2-7; the D is unclear. From germline, CDR1 is DFQATT and CDR2 SNEGSKA (reference sequence). Between the trimmed V and J ends, which lost 6 bases and 7 bases, there was a span of 13 bases. The CDR3 has 11 residues. DNA for the CDR3: TGCAGTGCCCCACTTGATAAAGAGCAGTACTTC. Its protein product is CSAPLDKEQYF.

The chain links TRBV6-6 to TRBJ2-2, with 8 positions matching TRBD1. The V gene end was trimmed by 5 bases and the J gene end by 7 bases; junction bases not matched to a gene: 6. The V gene's germline CDR1 is MNHNY and CDR2 SVGAGI (reference sequence). The CDR3 extends over 14 amino acids. The CDR3 nucleotides read TGTGCCAGCAGTGGACAGGGAGGTGGCGGGGAGCTGTTTTTT. Amino acids: CASSGQGGGGELFF.

This clone occurred once. V usage is TRBV9 and J usage is TRBJ2-7; 9 nucleotides line up with TRBD2. This CDR3 spans 14 amino acids. The V segment lost 6 bases and the J segment 6 bases; nucleotides outside the gene matches: 10. Germline CDR1 reads SGDLS; CDR2 reads YYNGEE. The CDR3 protein is CASTNTAGGGEQYF. DNA of the CDR3: TGTGCCAGCACCAACACTGCGGGGGGGGGCGAGCAGTACTTC.

The rearrangement uses TRBV7-8 and TRBJ2-7, with D tentatively TRBD2 (5 bases). CDR3 length: 11 residues. Per the germline V gene, CDR1 is SGHVS and CDR2 is FQNEAQ. V was clipped by 6 bases and J by 6 bases, with 9 bases between them. CDR3 DNA sequence: TGTGCCAGCAGGCTGGCGGGCGAGCAGTACTTC. As protein: CASRLAGEQYF.

This chain links TRBV28 with TRBJ2-7, with D unclear. This CDR3 comprises 14 residues. V shed 3 bases and J shed 2 bases, with 11 bases lying between them. In germline, CDR1 is MDHEN, CDR2 SYDVKM. CDR3 DNA sequence: TGTGCCAGCAGTTTGGGTGGAGCTACCTACGAGCAGTACTTC. Protein product: CASSLGGATYEQYF.

The chain combines TRBV20-1 with TRBJ1-5; the D is unclear. Trimming took 3 bases from V and 0 from J, leaving 18 bases between them. The CDR3 sequence is 17 residues long. Germline values: CDR1 DFQATT, CDR2 SNEGSKA (reference sequence). CDR3 protein: CSASRGRTRYSNQPQHF. CDR3 coding DNA: TGCAGTGCTAGTAGAGGGCGAACCCGTTATAGCAATCAGCCCCAGCATTTT.

The rearrangement joins TRBV5-5 to TRBJ1-1, with TRBD1 matching over 10 bases. The ends lost 5 bases at V and 5 bases at J; junction bases unmatched: 12. The germline V gene has CDR1 SGHKS and CDR2 YYEKEE (reference sequence). This CDR3 is built from 16 residues. The CDR3 nucleotides are TGTGCCAGCAGAATCGGGACAGGGGTATTTAGTACTGAAGCTTTCTTT. Translated, it gives CASRIGTGVFSTEAFF.

This clone was detected only a few times. The CDR3 bases are TGTGCCGCACATAGGCCAGGCGAGCAGTACTTC. Its translation is CAAHRPGEQYF. This chain connects TRBV30 to TRBJ2-7, with no clear D. Germline values: CDR1 GTSNPN, CDR2 SVGIG (reference sequence). V was clipped by 8 bases and J by 6 bases, with 14 bases between them. There are 11 residues in the CDR3.

The CDR3 sequence is CASSESRGRTNEKLFF. CDR3 sequence (DNA): TGTGCCAGCAGTGAGAGCAGGGGAAGAACTAATGAAAAACTGTTTTTT. The chain employs TRBV6-1 and TRBJ1-4; D might be TRBD1 (6 bases). From germline, CDR1 is MNHNS and CDR2 SASEGT. The CDR3 is made up of 16 amino acids. The V end lost 3 bases, the J end lost 1 base, and 12 bases lay between the germline ends.

The chain links TRBV7-3 to TRBJ2-5; 14 nucleotides match TRBD2. J lost 4 bases, V lost 5 bases, and 12 bases had no gene match. This CDR3 is 18 amino acids long. Looked up from germline, CDR1 is SGHTA and CDR2 is FQGTGA. In nucleotides, the CDR3 is TGTGCCAGCAGCCCAACCCAAGGGACTAGCGGGAGCCGAGAGACCCAGTACTTC. Residues: CASSPTQGTSGSRETQYF.

The chain couples TRBV18 to TRBJ1-5; D gene unclear. In germline, CDR1 is KGHSH, CDR2 LQKENI. The CDR3 is 15 residues long. The V and J ends lost 2 bases and 0 bases respectively, with 8 bases between them. For the CDR3, the DNA is TGTGCCAGCTCACCAATCGGGGATAGCAATCAGCCCCAGCATTTT. Its translation: CASSPIGDSNQPQHF.

V is TRBV9 and J is TRBJ2-5; TRBD2 agrees at 9 bases. Germline trimming cut 0 bases from V and 1 base from J; bases unmatched to any gene: 4. There are 16 residues in the CDR3. Germline CDR1 reads SGDLS; CDR2 reads YYNGEE. This CDR3 reads CASSVAPAGGQETQYF. The CDR3 DNA reads as TGTGCCAGCAGCGTAGCCCCAGCGGGAGGCCAAGAGACCCAGTACTTC. The full variable domain, rest sourced from reference TRBV9 and TRBJ2-5, is DSGVTQTPKHLITATGQRVTLRCSPRSGDLSVYWYQQSLDQGLQFLIQYYNGEERAKGNILERFSAQQFPDLHSELNLSSLELGDSALYFCASSVAPAGGQETQYFGPGTRLLVL.

The chain uses TRBV5-1 and TRBJ2-7, with 13 bases that match TRBD2. Germline V gene data show CDR1 as SGHRS and CDR2 as YFSETQ. The CDR3 covers 16 residues. V shed 4 bases, J shed 4 bases, and the junction held 8 bases outside the gene matches. CDR3 region: CASSQGLAGLVYEQYF. CDR3 nucleotide sequence: TGCGCCAGCAGCCAGGGACTAGCGGGACTGGTATACGAGCAGTACTTC.

The CDR3 nucleotides are TGTGCCAGCAGTGAGGGGGGAATGAACACTGAAGCTTTCTTT. Its protein is CASSEGGMNTEAFF. The chain couples TRBV6-1 to TRBJ1-1; the D gene is possibly TRBD1 (5 bases). The CDR3 sequence is 14 residues long. Per germline, CDR1 MNHNS and CDR2 SASEGT. Trimming removed 3 bases at V and 0 bases at J, with 8 bases between.

This rearrangement joins TRBV29-1 to TRBJ2-7; possible D gene TRBD2, 6 bases. This CDR3 is built from 13 residues. Deletions cut 0 bases from V and 9 bases from J, with 15 bases between. CDR1 and CDR2 (germline): SQVTM, ANQGSEA. CDR3 bases: TGCAGCGTTGAAGATTACGGGAGCGCTGGGCAGTACTTC. Amino acid sequence: CSVEDYGSAGQYF.

A single count supports this clone. CDR3 in amino acids: CASRGTSGYNEQFF. The CDR3 coding sequence is TGTGCCAGCAGGGGGACTAGCGGCTACAATGAGCAGTTCTTC. The chain joins TRBV25-1 to TRBJ2-1; 11 bases line up with TRBD2. The CDR3 loop spans 14 amino acids. In germline, CDR1 is MGHDK, CDR2 SYGVNS. The junction had 1 base not matched to a gene; V was cut back by 6 bases and J by 3 bases.